The clone carrying this TCR beta chain was observed a handful of times. This specimen comes from a study of Graves' ophthalmopathy and Graves' hyperthyroidism. The study amplified TCR beta CDR3 regions using RNA transcripts. After a first-round RT-PCR with HTBI primers, a second-round multiplex PCR was run. TCRdb recomputed calls from the multiplex PCR reads with MiXCR, one row per CDR3 protein. The data contain about 340,000 distinct CDR3 sequences, roughly 15% of them seen just once; the ten biggest clones take up about 12%. With a duration under 3 months, ophthalmopathy in the donors showed moderate-to-severe activity, CAS ≥3 and NOSPECS ≥4. Clinicians diagnosed using symptoms, serum thyroxine, TRAb, thyroid ultrasound and orbital computed tomography. Isolation of PBMCs was performed using over 9.5 ml of fresh peripheral blood. Sequencing used peripheral blood. The TCR originated in an adult man with Graves' ophthalmopathy.

The DNA for the CDR3 is TGTGCCAGCAGTATTTCTGGCTTAGCCAAAAACATTCAGTACTTC. This sequence encodes CASSISGLAKNIQYF. The J gene is TRBJ2-4, the V gene TRBV6-1, with D unclear. CDR3 length equals 15 residues. The V gene's germline CDR1 is MNHNS and CDR2 SASEGT. Trimming shortened V by 5 bases and J by 0 bases, and 11 bases separated the two germline ends.